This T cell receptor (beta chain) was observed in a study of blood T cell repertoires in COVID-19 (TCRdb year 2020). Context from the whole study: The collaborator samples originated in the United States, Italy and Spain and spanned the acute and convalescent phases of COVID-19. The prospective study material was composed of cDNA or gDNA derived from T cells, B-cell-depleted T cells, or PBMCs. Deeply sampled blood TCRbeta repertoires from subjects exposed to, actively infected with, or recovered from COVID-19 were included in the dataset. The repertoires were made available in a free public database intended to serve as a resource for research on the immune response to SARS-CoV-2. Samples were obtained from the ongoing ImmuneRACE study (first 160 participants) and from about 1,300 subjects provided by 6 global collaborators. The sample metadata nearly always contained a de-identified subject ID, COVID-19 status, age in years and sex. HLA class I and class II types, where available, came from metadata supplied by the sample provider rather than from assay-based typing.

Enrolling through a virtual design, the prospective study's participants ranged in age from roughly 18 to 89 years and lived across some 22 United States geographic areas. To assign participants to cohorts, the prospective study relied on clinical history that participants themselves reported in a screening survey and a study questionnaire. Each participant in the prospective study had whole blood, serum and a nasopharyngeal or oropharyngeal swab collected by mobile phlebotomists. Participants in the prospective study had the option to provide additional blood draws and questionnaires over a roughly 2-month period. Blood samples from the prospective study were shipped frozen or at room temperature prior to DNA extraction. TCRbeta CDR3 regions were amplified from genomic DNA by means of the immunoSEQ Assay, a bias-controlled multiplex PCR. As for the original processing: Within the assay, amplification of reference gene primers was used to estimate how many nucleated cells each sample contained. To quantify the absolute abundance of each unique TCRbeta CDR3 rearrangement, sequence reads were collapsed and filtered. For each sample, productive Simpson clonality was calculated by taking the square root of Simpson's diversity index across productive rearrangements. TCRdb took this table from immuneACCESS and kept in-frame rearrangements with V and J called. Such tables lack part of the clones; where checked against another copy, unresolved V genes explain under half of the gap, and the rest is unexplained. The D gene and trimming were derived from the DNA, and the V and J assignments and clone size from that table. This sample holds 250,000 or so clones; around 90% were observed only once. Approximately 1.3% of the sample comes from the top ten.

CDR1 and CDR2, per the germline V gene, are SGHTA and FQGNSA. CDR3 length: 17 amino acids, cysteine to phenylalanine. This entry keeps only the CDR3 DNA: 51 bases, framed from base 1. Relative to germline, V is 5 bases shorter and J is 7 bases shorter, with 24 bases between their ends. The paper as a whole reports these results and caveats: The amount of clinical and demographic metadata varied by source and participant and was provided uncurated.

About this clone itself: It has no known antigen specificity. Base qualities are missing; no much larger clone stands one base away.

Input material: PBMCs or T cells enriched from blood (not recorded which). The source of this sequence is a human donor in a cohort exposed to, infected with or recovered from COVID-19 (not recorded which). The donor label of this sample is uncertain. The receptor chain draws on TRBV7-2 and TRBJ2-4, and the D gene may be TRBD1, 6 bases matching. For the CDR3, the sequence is CASSLRMTGLIQNIQYF. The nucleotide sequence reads TGTGCCAGCAGCCTGAGGATGACAGGCCTGATTCAGAACATTCAGTACTTC.